The 19 T cell receptor beta chains given below trace back to one sample, sequenced in a study of T-cell reconstitution after alpha-beta-depleted transplantation in children. Unique molecular identifiers were used in preparing the TCRbeta library. Via MiXCR, TCRdb re-called the PCR reads, giving one row per CDR3 protein. In the table there are 550,000 to 800,000 distinct CDR3 sequences, around 13% of which are singletons. The source material was PBMCs, sampled before TCRalphabeta/CD19-depleted stem cell transplant. The source is a girl between 2 and 10 years old with congenital amegakaryocytic thrombocytopenia, due to receive a stem cell transplant.

This clonotype showed up many times. The chain uses TRBV12-3 or TRBV12-4 and TRBJ2-3; 9 bases agree with TRBD2. The CDR3 is 16 residues long. V lost 2 bases to trimming and J lost 3 bases; unmatched junction nucleotides: 6. The CDR3 DNA follows: TGTGCCAGCAGTTTATTGAAGACTAGCGGAACAGATACGCAGTATTTT. This sequence encodes CASSLLKTSGTDTQYF.

This clonotype was found many times. The V call is TRBV11-2, the J call TRBJ2-1; 7 nucleotides match TRBD2. Germline values: CDR1 SGHAT, CDR2 FQNNGV. The V segment lost 0 bases and the J segment 6 bases; nucleotides outside the gene matches: 11. The CDR3 runs 17 residues. CDR3 sequence (DNA): TGTGCCAGCAGCTTAGAAGTATGGCGGGAGCCCCGCAATGAGCAGTTCTTC. Amino acid sequence: CASSLEVWREPRNEQFF.

At least ten counts were recorded for this clonotype. This chain joins TRBV12-3 or TRBV12-4 and TRBJ1-1; D remains ambiguous. CDR3 length: 15 residues. V was shortened by 0 bases and J by 5 bases, with 13 bases between the two germline ends. The CDR3 loop is CASSLARVLGTEAFF. The CDR3 region has the DNA TGTGCCAGCAGTTTAGCGCGGGTTCTGGGTACTGAAGCTTTCTTT.

This clonotype has only a few counts. V is TRBV7-2 and J is TRBJ2-7; no firm D call. V lost 5 bases, J lost 2 bases, and 10 bases lay in between. The V gene's germline CDR1 is SGHTA and CDR2 FQGNSA. The CDR3 extends over 13 amino acids. CDR3 DNA: TGTGCCAGCAGCCCCCAGAGTCCCTACGAGCAGTACTTC. It translates to CASSPQSPYEQYF.

With regard to this clonotype: The conserved phenylalanine or tryptophan is not found at the CDR3 terminus, so this likely reflects a read error. This rearrangement joins TRBV5-1 to TRBJ2-3, with 12 bases aligning to TRBD1. The CDR3 is made up of 15 amino acids. With V trimmed by 4 bases and J by 6 bases, 6 bases remained unmatched. The germline gives CDR1 SGHRS, CDR2 YFSETQ. CDR3: CASSTGTGGSDTQYL. The DNA for the CDR3 is TGCGCCAGCAGCACCGGGACAGGGGGCAGCGATACGCAGTATCTT.

This clonotype appeared many times. The chain combines TRBV20-1 with TRBJ1-1; D is uncertain. The CDR3 spans 15 residues. The germline V gene encodes CDR1 DFQATT and CDR2 SNEGSKA (reference sequence). V gave up 6 bases and J gave up 1 base, with 18 bases separating them. For the CDR3, the DNA is TGCAGTGCCACGTACTTTGGAGGAGGGAACACTGAAGCTTTCTTT. Amino acid sequence: CSATYFGGGNTEAFF.

The table lists this clonotype with a few counts. The chain recombines TRBV6-1 with TRBJ2-3; D may be TRBD1 (5 bases). The CDR3 spans 14 residues. Germline CDR1 reads MNHNS; CDR2 reads SASEGT. The V end lost 6 bases, the J end lost 2 bases, and 12 bases lay between the germline ends. CDR3 amino acids: CASRRTYFTDTQYF. The CDR3 nucleotides are TGTGCCAGCAGGAGGACATACTTCACAGATACGCAGTATTTT.

This chain connects TRBV5-1 to TRBJ2-1; TRBD2 aligns across 15 bases. Germline V gene sequence: CDR1 SGHRS, CDR2 YFSETQ. With V trimmed by 7 bases and J by 1 base, 15 bases remained unmatched. This CDR3 comprises 20 residues. The CDR3 DNA sequence: TGCGCCAGCTCAAACCTCCGGACTAGCGGGAGGGATAGGTCCTACAATGAGCAGTTCTTC. Translating gives CASSNLRTSGRDRSYNEQFF.

V is TRBV20-1 and J is TRBJ2-2, with D possibly being TRBD2 (6 bases). Trimming left V 5 bases short and J 4 bases short, with 14 bases between. The CDR3 extends over 14 amino acids. From germline, CDR1 is DFQATT and CDR2 SNEGSKA (reference sequence). CDR3 sequence: CSAPDYGGTGELFF. The CDR3 DNA sequence: TGCAGTGCTCCCGATTACGGGGGCACCGGGGAGCTGTTTTTT.

The chain has TRBV12-3 or TRBV12-4 and TRBJ2-1; TRBD2 matches 8 bases. J gave up 2 bases and V 6 bases, and 6 bases lay outside the gene matches. This CDR3 is 15 amino acids long. CDR3 sequence reads: CASSPKGLAYNEQFF. In DNA form, the CDR3 reads TGTGCCAGCAGCCCTAAGGGACTAGCCTACAATGAGCAGTTCTTC.

This clonotype appeared many times. The rearrangement joins TRBV20-1 to TRBJ2-1; unclear D gene. The germline V and J ends were trimmed by 5 bases and 2 bases, with 16 bases remaining between them. The CDR3 loop spans 15 amino acids. CDR1 is DFQATT, CDR2 SNEGSKA, per germline (reference sequence). The CDR3 DNA sequence: TGCAGTGCTGGCTCTTGGGCACCCACCTACAATGAGCAGTTCTTC. Amino acids: CSAGSWAPTYNEQFF.

This clonotype was observed at least ten times. The chain uses TRBV7-8 and TRBJ2-3; 8 bases agree with TRBD2. Germline trimming cut 3 bases from V and 4 bases from J; bases unmatched to any gene: 3. The length of the CDR3 is 14 residues. Germline V gene sequence: CDR1 SGHVS, CDR2 FQNEAQ. CDR3 DNA sequence: TGTGCCAGCAGCTTTCGGGAGGGGCCAGATACGCAGTATTTT. Translated, it gives CASSFREGPDTQYF.

This clonotype has a handful of counts. DNA for the CDR3: TGCAGTGCTAGGATTCTAGCGGGAACTATCCTGAGCACAGATACGCAGTATTTT. This encodes CSARILAGTILSTDTQYF. The chain couples TRBV20-1 to TRBJ2-3; the match to TRBD2 covers 9 bases. CDR3 length: 18 residues. Unmatched junction bases numbered 13, after V lost 3 bases and J lost 0 bases. Germline V gene sequence: CDR1 DFQATT, CDR2 SNEGSKA (reference sequence).

This clonotype was detected ten times or more. This sequence joins TRBV20-1 and TRBJ2-1; unclear D gene. The length of the CDR3 is 12 residues. Trimming took 7 bases from V and 8 from J, leaving 15 bases between them. The germline gives CDR1 DFQATT, CDR2 SNEGSKA (reference sequence). The chain's CDR3 is CSGGNPSDEQFF. CDR3 coding DNA: TGCAGTGGCGGTAACCCTTCGGATGAGCAGTTCTTC.

The sample holds a few counts of this clonotype. The chain links TRBV4-1 to TRBJ2-6, with D tentatively TRBD1 or TRBD2 (5 bases each). CDR1 MGHRA and CDR2 YSYEKL come from the germline V gene. The ends were cut back, 5 bases at V and 2 bases at J, with 13 bases in the middle. The CDR3 consists of 16 residues. This chain's CDR3 is CASSTFPGPGANVLTF. CDR3 sequence (DNA): TGCGCCAGCAGCACTTTCCCGGGACCTGGGGCCAACGTCCTGACTTTC.

This clonotype was recorded many times. This rearrangement joins TRBV5-1 to TRBJ2-1; D ambiguous. The V end was cut by 2 bases, the J end by 5 bases, with 14 bases between. The CDR3 covers 15 residues. Germline V lookup: CDR1 SGHRS, CDR2 YFSETQ. CDR3 loop: CASSFEEVDNNEQFF. The CDR3 DNA follows: TGCGCCAGCAGCTTCGAGGAAGTTGATAACAATGAGCAGTTCTTC.

With respect to this clonotype: A much larger clone differs from this one at a single base, so this may be a read error. This chain links TRBV27 with TRBJ1-5, with unresolved D. The CDR3 length is 14 residues. Germline values: CDR1 MNHEY, CDR2 SMNVEV (reference sequence). The CDR3 sequence is CGSSPSSLVQPQHF. The CDR3 DNA reads TGTGGCAGCAGCCCGTCAAGTTTGGTTCAGCCCCAGCATTTT.

Many counts were recorded for this clonotype. This sequence joins TRBV9 and TRBJ2-5; tentatively, D is TRBD1 (6 bases). Germline CDR1 is SGDLS and CDR2 is YYNGEE. CDR3 length: 13 amino acids. The germline V and J ends were trimmed by 4 bases and 4 bases, with 11 bases remaining between them. DNA for the CDR3: TGTGCCAGCAGCAAACAGGGTCGAGAGACCCAGTACTTC. Protein: CASSKQGRETQYF.

This clonotype has ten or more counts. The chain is built from TRBV12-3 or TRBV12-4 and TRBJ1-5; D is undetermined. The CDR3 consists of 15 residues. V lost 4 bases and J lost 7, with 17 bases in between. In DNA form, the CDR3 reads TGTGCCAGCAGTTCCCATACCCGGGCAACCCAGCCCCAGCATTTT. It is translated as CASSSHTRATQPQHF.